This entry concerns a single T cell receptor (beta chain). A multiplex PCR was run with 60 Vbeta primers and 13 Jbeta primers. Repertoires were generated with immunoSEQ multiplex PCR, while TCRdb's copy carries only in-frame clones and drops some. The table has some 150,000 clones, 80% seen once. This entry is derived from a study of cytomegalovirus exposure and HLA in healthy donors. Source material: PBMCs. This TCR was recovered from a young man in good health and CMV-seronegative.

The CDR3 DNA reads TGTGCCAGCAGAAGGAGGACAGGGGGCAGTGAGACCCAGTACTTC. It specifies CASRRRTGGSETQYF. The chain combines TRBV7-2 with TRBJ2-5, with 11 bases aligning to TRBD1. Unmatched junction bases numbered 8, after V lost 6 bases and J lost 5 bases. The germline gives CDR1 SGHTA, CDR2 FQGNSA. The CDR3 runs to 15 residues. Variable domain in full (rest from reference TRBV7-2 and TRBJ2-5): GAGVSQSPSNKVTEKGKDVELRCDPISGHTALYWYRQSLGQGLEFLIYFQGNSAPDKSGLPSDRFSAERTGGSVSTLTIQRTQQEDSAVYLCASRRRTGGSETQYFGPGTRLLVL.